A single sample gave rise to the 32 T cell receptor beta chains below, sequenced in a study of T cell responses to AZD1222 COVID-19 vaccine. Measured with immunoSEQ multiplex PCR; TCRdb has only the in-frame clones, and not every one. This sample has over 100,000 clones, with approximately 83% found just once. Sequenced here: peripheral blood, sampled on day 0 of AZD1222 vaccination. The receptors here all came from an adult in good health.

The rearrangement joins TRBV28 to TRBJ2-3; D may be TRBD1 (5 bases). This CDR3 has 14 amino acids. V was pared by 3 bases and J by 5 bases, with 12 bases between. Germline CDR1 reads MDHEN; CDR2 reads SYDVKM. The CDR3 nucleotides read TGTGCCAGCAGTTTTGACAGTTACGGAGATACGCAGTATTTT. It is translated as CASSFDSYGDTQYF.

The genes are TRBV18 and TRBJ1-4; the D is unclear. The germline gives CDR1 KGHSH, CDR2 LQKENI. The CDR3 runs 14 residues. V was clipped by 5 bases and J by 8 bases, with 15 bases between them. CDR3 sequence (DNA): TGTGCCAGCTCAGGAATTGCCCGAAACGAAAAACTGTTTTTT. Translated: CASSGIARNEKLFF. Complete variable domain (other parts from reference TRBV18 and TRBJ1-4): NAGVMQNPRHLVRRRGQEARLRCSPMKGHSHVYWYRQLPEEGLKFMVYLQKENIIDESGMPKERFSAEFPKEGPSILRIQQVVRGDSAAYFCASSGIARNEKLFFGSGTQLSVL.

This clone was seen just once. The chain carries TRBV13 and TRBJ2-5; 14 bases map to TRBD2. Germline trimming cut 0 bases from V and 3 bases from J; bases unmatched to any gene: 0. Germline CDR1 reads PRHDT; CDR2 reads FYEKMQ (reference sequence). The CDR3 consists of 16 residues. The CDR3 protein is CASSLGGLAGEETQYF. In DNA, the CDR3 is TGTGCCAGCAGCTTAGGGGGACTAGCGGGGGAAGAGACCCAGTACTTC.

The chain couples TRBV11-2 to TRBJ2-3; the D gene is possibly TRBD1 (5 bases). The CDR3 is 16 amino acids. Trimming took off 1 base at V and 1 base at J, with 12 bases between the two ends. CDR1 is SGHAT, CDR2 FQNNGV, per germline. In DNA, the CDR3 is TGTGCCAGCAGCTTAGGTGCGGACATCGGCACAGATACGCAGTATTTT. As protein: CASSLGADIGTDTQYF.

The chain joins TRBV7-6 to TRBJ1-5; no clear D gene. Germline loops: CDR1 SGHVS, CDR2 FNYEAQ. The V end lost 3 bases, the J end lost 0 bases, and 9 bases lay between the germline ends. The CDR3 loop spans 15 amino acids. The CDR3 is CASSFWGGSNQPQHF. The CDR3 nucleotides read TGTGCCAGCAGCTTCTGGGGTGGTAGCAATCAGCCCCAGCATTTT.

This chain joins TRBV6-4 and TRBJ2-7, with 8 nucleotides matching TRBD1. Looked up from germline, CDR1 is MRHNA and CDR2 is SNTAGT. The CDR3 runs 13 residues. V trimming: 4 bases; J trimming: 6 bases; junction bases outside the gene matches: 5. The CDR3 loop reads CASSGDRRSEQYF. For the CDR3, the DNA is TGTGCCAGCAGTGGGGACAGGCGTTCCGAGCAGTACTTC.

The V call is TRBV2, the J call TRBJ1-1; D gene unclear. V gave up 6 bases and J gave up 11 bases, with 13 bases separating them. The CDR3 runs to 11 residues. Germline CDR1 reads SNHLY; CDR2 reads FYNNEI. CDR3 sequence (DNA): TGTGCCAGCAGCGAATATGTGGTGGCTTTCTTT. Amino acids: CASSEYVVAFF.

In DNA form, the CDR3 reads TGTGCCAGCGCGATCGGGGGGATCCAAGAGACCCAGTACTTC. This translates into CASAIGGIQETQYF. This chain connects TRBV18 to TRBJ2-5; TRBD2 agrees at 7 bases. Germline CDR1 is KGHSH and CDR2 is LQKENI. Trimming at V came to 8 bases and at J to 1 base, leaving 7 bases not matched to a gene. The CDR3 spans 14 residues.

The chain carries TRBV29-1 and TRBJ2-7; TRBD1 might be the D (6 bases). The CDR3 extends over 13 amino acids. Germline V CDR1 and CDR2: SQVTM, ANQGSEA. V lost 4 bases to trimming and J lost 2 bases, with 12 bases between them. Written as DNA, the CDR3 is TGCAGCGTTGCCCGGGACATCCCCTACGAGCAGTACTTC. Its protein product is CSVARDIPYEQYF.

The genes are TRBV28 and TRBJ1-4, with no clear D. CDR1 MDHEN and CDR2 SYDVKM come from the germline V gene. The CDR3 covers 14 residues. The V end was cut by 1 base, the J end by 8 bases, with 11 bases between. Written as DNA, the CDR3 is TGTGCCAGCAGTTTATCAGGCCTACGGGAAAAACTGTTTTTT. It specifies CASSLSGLREKLFF. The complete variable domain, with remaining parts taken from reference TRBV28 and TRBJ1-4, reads DVKVTQSSRYLVKRTGEKVFLECVQDMDHENMFWYRQDPGLGLRLIYFSYDVKMKEKGDIPEGYSVSREKKERFSLILESASTNQTSMYLCASSLSGLREKLFFGSGTQLSVL.

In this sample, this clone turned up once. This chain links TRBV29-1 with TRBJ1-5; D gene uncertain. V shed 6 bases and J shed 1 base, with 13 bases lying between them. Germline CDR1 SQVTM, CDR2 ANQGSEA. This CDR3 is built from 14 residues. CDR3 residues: CSVGWGVSNQPQHF. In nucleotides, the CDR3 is TGCAGCGTGGGGTGGGGAGTCAGCAATCAGCCCCAGCATTTT. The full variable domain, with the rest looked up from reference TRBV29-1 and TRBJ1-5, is SAVISQKPSRDICQRGTSLTIQCQVDSQVTMMFWYRQQPGQSLTLIATANQGSEATYESGFVIDKFPISRPNLTFSTLTVSNMSPEDSSIYLCSVGWGVSNQPQHFGDGTRLSIL.

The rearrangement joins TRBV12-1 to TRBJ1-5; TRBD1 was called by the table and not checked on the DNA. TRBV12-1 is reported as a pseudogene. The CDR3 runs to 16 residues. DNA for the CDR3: TGTGCCAGCAGCTTTGCGGTCCAGGATAGCAATCAGCCCCAGCATTTT. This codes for CASSFAVQDSNQPQHF.

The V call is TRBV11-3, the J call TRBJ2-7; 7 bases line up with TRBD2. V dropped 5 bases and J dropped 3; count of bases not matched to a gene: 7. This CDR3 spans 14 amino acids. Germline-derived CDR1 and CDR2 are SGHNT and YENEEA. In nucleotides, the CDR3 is TGTGCCAGCAGCCCCACCCGCGGGGGCTACGAGCAGTACTTC. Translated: CASSPTRGGYEQYF.

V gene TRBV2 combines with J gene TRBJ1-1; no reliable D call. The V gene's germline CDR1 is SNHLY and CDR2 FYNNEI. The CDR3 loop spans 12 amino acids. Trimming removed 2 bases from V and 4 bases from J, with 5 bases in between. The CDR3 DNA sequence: TGTGCCAGCAGTGAAAGGTTCACTGAAGCTTTCTTT. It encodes CASSERFTEAFF.

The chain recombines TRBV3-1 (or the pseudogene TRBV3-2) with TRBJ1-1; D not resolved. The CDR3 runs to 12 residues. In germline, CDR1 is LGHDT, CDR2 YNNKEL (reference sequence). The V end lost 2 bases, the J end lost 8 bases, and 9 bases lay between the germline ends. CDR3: CASSQSQGEAFF. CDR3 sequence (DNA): TGTGCCAGCAGCCAAAGTCAAGGGGAAGCTTTCTTT.

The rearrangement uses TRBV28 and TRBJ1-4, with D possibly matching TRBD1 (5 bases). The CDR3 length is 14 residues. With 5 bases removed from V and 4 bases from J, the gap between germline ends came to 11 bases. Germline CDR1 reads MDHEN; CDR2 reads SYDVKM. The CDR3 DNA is TGTGCCAGCAGTGGAGGGGCGGGTAATGAAAAACTGTTTTTT. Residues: CASSGGAGNEKLFF.

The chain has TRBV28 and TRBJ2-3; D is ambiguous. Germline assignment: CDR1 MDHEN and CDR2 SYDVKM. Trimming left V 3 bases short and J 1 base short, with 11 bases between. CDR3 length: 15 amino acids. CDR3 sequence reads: CASSFQVGRTDTQYF. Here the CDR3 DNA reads TGTGCCAGCAGTTTTCAGGTTGGACGCACAGATACGCAGTATTTT.

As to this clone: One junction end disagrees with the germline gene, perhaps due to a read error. This CDR3 reads CASSPLTTPGETQYF. The CDR3 DNA reads TGTGCTAGCAGTCCCCTAACCACACCGGGAGAGACCCAGTACTTC. The gene calls are TRBV7-7 and TRBJ2-5; D is unclear. The germline gives CDR1 SSHAT, CDR2 FNYEAQ (reference sequence). The CDR3 has 15 amino acids.

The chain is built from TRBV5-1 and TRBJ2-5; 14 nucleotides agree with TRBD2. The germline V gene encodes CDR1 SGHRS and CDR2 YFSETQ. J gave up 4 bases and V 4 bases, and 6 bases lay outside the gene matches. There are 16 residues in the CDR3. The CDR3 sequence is CASSHRTSGGRETQYF. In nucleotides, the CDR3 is TGCGCCAGCAGCCACCGGACTAGCGGGGGGAGAGAGACCCAGTACTTC. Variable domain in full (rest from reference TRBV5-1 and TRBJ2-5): KAGVTQTPRYLIKTRGQQVTLSCSPISGHRSVSWYQQTPGQGLQFLFEYFSETQRNKGNFPGRFSGRQFSNSRSEMNVSTLELGDSALYLCASSHRTSGGRETQYFGPGTRLLVL.

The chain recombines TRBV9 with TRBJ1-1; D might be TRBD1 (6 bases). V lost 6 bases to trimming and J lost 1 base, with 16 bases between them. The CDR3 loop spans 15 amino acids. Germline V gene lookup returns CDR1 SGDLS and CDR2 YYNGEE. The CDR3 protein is CASTQRGTANTEAFF. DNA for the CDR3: TGTGCCAGCACCCAGAGGGGGACGGCGAACACTGAAGCTTTCTTT.

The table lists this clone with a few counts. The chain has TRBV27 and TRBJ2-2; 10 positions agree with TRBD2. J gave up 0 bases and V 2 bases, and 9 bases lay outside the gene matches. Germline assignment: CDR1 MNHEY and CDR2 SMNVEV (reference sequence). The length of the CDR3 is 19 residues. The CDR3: CASSLLPPGLAANTGELFF. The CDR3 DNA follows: TGTGCCAGCAGTTTACTACCCCCCGGACTAGCGGCGAACACCGGGGAGCTGTTTTTT.

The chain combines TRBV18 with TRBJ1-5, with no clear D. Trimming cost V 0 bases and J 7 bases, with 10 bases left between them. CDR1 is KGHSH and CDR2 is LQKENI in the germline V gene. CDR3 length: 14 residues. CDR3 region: CASSPPGNGQPQHF. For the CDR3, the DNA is TGTGCCAGCTCACCACCAGGGAACGGCCAGCCCCAGCATTTT.

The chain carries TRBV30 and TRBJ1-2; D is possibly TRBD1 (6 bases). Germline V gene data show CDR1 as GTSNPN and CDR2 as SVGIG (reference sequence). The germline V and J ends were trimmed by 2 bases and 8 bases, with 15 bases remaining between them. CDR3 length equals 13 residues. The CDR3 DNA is TGTGCCTGGAGTCCGACAGGTCTGGGAGGCTACACCTTC. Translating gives CAWSPTGLGGYTF. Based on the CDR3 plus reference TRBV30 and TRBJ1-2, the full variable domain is SQTIHQWPATLVQPVGSPLSLECTVEGTSNPNLYWYRQAAGRGLQLLFYSVGIGQISSEVPQNLSASRPQDRQFILSSKKLLLSDSGFYLCAWSPTGLGGYTFGSGTRLTVV.

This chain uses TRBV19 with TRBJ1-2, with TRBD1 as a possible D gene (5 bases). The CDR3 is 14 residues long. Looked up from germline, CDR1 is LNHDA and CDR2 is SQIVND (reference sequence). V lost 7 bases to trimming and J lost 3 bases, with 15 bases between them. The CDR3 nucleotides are TGTGCCAGTAATACGATCGGGGGATACTATGGCTACACCTTC. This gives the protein CASNTIGGYYGYTF.

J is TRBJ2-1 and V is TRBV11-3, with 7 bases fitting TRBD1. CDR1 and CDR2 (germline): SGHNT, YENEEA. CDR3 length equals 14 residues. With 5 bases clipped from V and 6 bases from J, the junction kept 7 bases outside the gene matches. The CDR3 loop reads CASSLGQDGNEQFF. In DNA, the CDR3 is TGTGCCAGCAGCCTCGGACAGGACGGCAATGAGCAGTTCTTC.

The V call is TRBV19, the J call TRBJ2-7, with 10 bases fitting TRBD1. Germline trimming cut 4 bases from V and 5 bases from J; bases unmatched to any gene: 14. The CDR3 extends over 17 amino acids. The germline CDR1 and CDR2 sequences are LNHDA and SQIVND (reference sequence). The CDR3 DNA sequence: TGTGCCAGTAGTAACCCCCGACCGGGACAGGGGATGCACGAGCAGTACTTC. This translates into CASSNPRPGQGMHEQYF.

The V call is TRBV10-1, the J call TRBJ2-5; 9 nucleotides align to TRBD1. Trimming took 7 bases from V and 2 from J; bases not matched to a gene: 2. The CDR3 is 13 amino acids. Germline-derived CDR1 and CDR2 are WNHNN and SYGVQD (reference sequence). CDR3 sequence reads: CASNDRGQETQYF. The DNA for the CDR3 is TGCGCCAGCAATGACAGGGGGCAAGAGACCCAGTACTTC.

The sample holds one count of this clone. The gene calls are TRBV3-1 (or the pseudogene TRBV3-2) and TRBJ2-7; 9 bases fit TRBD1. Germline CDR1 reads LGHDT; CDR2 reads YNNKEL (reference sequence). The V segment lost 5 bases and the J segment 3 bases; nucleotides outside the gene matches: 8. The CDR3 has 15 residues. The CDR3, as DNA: TGTGCCAGCAGCGACACAGGGGGCACCCTCTACGAGCAGTACTTC. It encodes CASSDTGGTLYEQYF.

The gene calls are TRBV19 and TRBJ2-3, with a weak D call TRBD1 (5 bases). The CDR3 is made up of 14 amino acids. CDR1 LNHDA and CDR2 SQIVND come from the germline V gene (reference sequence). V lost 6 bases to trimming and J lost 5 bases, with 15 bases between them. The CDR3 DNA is TGTGCCAGTAGGGACCAGGCAGGGATAGATACGCAGTATTTT. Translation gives CASRDQAGIDTQYF.

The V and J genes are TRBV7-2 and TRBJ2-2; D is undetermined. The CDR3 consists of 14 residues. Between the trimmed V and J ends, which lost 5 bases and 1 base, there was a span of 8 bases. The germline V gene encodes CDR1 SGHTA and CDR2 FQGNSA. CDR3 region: CASSPSWNTGELFF. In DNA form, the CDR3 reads TGTGCCAGCAGCCCTTCCTGGAACACCGGGGAGCTGTTTTTT.

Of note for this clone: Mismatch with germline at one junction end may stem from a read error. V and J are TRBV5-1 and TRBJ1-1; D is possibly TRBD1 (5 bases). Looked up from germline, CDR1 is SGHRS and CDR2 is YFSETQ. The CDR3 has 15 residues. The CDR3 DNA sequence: TGCGCCAGCAGCTTGGTGGAGGGGAGGAACCCTGAAGCTTTCTTT. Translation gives CASSLVEGRNPEAFF.

This chain's CDR3 is CASSSTTYGYTF. The CDR3, as DNA: TGCGCCAGCAGCAGCACTACTTATGGCTACACCTTC. The J gene is TRBJ1-2, the V gene TRBV5-1; D is ambiguous. The CDR3 runs to 12 residues. Trimming took 4 bases from V and 5 from J, leaving 9 bases between them. Germline V gives CDR1 SGHRS, CDR2 YFSETQ.